The entry below gives a single TCR beta chain sequence along with its context. CDR3 length equals 14 residues. Germline CDR1 MNHEY, CDR2 SMNVEV (reference sequence). With the 5' RACE reads reprocessed, TCRdb shows one record per CDR3 protein and no DNA. This table holds approximately 150,000 distinct CDR3 sequences. This specimen comes from a study of monozygotic twins with inflammatory bowel disease. No sorting of T cells preceded isolation of total RNA from whole blood. This chain joins TRBV27 and TRBJ2-3. The TCR originated in a human donor with ulcerative colitis or Crohn's disease, or a healthy co-twin of an affected twin (not recorded which). The sample comprised blood. CDR3 region: CASTPRWGTDTQYF.